The source of this TCR beta chain is a study of PD-1 and CTLA-4 blockade in melanoma. The CDR3 contains 13 residues. V lost 0 bases, J lost 15 bases, and 13 bases lay in between. CDR1 and CDR2 from the germline V gene are SGHRS and YFSETQ. This clone appeared once. The protocol was immunoSEQ multiplex PCR, while the TCRdb copy is restricted to in-frame clones and leaves out a portion. This table has almost 30,000 clones, around 90% appearing once. The chain employs TRBV5-1 and TRBJ1-6; weak D call: TRBD1 (6 bases). The input for sequencing was CD8+ T cells from peripheral blood, taken before anti-PD-1 treatment. This TCR was recovered from a human donor with melanoma. CDR3 sequence (DNA): TGCGCCAGCAGCTTGGTGGACAGCGAAAACCTCCACTTT. Residues: CASSLVDSENLHF.